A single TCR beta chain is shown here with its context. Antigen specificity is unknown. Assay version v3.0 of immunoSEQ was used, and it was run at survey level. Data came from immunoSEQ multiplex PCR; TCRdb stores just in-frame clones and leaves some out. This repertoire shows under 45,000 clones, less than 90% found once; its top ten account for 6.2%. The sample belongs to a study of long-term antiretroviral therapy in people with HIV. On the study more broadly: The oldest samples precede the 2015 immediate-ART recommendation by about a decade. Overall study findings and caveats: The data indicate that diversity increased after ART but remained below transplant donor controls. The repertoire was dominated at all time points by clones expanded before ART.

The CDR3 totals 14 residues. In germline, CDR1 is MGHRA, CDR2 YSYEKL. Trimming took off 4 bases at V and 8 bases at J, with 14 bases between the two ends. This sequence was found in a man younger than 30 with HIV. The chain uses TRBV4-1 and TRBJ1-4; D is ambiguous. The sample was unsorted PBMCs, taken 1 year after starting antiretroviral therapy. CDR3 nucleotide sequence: TGCGCCAGCAGCCCAACCAGAAACCGAGAAAAACTGTTTTTT. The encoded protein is CASSPTRNREKLFF.